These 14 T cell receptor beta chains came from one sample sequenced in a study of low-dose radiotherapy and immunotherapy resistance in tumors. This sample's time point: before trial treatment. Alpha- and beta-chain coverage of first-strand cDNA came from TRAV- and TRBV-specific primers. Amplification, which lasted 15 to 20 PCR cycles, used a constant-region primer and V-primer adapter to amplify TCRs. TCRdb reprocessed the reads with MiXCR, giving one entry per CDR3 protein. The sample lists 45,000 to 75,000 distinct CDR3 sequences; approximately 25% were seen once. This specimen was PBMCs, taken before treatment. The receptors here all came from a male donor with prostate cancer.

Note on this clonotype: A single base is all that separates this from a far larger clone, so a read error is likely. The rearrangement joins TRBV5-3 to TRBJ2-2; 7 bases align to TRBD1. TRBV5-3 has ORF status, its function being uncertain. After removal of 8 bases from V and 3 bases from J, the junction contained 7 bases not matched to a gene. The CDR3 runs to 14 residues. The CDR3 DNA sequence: TGTGCCAGCACTCTGACAGGGCACACCGGGGAGCTGTTTTTT. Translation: CASTLTGHTGELFF.

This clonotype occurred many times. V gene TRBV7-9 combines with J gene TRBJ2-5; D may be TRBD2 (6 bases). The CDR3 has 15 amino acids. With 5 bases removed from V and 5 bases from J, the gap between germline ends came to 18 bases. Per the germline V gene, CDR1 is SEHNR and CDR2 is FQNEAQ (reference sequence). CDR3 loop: CASSASGTPEETQYF. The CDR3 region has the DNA TGTGCCAGCAGCGCATCCGGGACTCCAGAGGAGACCCAGTACTTC.

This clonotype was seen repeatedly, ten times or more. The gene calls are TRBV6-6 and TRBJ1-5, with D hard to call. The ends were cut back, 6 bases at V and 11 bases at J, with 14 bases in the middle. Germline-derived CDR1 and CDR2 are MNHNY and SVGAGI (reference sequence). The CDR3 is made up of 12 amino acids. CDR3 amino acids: CASSPPLEAQHF. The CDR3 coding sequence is TGTGCCAGCAGCCCCCCCTTAGAGGCCCAGCATTTT.

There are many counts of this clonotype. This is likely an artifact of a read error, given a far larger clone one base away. The CDR3 loop is CSARDHGMISYNEQYF. For the CDR3, the DNA is TGCAGTGCTAGAGATCATGGGATGATCTCCTACAATGAGCAGTACTTC. This sequence joins TRBV20-1 and TRBJ2-7; D not certain. This CDR3 spans 16 amino acids. V lost 0 bases and J 7 bases, leaving 22 bases between the germline ends. Germline V lookup: CDR1 DFQATT, CDR2 SNEGSKA (reference sequence).

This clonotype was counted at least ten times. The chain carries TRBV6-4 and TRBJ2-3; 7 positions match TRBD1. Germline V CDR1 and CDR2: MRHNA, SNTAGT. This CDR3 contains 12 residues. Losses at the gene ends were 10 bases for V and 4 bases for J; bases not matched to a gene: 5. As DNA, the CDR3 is TGTGCCAAGAGACAGGGAGCAGATACGCAGTATTTT. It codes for CAKRQGADTQYF.

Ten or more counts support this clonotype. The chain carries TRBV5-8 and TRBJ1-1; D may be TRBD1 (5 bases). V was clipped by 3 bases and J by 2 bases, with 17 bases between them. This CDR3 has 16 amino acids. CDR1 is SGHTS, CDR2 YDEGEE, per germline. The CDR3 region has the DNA TGTGCCAGCAGCTCCGGGGCTTCTCTTGGAAACACTGAAGCTTTCTTT. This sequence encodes CASSSGASLGNTEAFF.

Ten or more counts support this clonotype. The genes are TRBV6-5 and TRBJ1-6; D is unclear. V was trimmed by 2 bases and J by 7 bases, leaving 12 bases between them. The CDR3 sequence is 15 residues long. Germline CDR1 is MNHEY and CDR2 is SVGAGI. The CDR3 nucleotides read TGTGCCAGCAGTTACCCACCTGCCGGCAATTCACCCCTCCACTTT. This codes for CASSYPPAGNSPLHF.

As DNA, the CDR3 is TGTGCCACCAGAAAGACAACACCCACAGGGGAAGGGGATACGCAGTATTTT. Amino acid sequence: CATRKTTPTGEGDTQYF. The chain links TRBV24-1 to TRBJ2-3, with 7 positions matching TRBD1. The CDR3 runs to 17 residues. Germline V gene data show CDR1 as KGHDR and CDR2 as SFDVKD. V was clipped by 7 bases and J by 6 bases; unmatched bases: 18.

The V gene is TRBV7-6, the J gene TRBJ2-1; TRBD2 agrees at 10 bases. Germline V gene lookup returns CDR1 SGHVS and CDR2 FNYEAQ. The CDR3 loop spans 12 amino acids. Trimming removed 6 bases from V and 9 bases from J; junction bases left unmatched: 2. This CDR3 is CASSLAGVEQFF. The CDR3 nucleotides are TGTGCCAGCAGTCTAGCGGGGGTTGAGCAGTTCTTC.

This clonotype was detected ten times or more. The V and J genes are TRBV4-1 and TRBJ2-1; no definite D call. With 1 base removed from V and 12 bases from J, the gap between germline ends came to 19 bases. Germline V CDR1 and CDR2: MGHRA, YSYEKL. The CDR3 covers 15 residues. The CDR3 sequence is CASSQAPSLVILQFF. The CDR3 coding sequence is TGCGCCAGCAGCCAAGCCCCTTCGTTGGTCATACTGCAGTTCTTC.

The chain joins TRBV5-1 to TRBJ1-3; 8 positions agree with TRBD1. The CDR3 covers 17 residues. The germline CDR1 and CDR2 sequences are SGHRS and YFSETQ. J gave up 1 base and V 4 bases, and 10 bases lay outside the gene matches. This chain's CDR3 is CASSAGQGRWSGNTIYF. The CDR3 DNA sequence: TGCGCCAGCAGCGCAGGACAGGGAAGATGGTCTGGAAACACCATATATTTT.

The CDR3 DNA is TGTGCCAGCAGTCACCGACAGTTGGCTCGGGATACGCAGTATTTT. Its protein is CASSHRQLARDTQYF. The rearrangement uses TRBV6-1 and TRBJ2-3; D is perhaps TRBD1 (5 bases). Trimming stripped 5 bases from V and 6 bases from J, with 18 bases between. The CDR3 is made up of 15 amino acids. Looked up from germline, CDR1 is MNHNS and CDR2 is SASEGT.

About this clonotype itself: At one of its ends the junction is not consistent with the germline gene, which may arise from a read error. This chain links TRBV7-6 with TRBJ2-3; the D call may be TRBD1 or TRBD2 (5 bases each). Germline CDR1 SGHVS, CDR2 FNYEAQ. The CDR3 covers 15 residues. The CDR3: CASSLMGREGDTQYF. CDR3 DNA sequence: TGTGCTAGCAGCTTAATGGGGCGTGAGGGAGATACGCAGTATTTT.

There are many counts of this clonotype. CDR3: CSAFRNEKLFF. DNA of the CDR3: TGCAGTGCTTTTCGTAATGAAAAACTGTTTTTT. The chain recombines TRBV20-1 with TRBJ1-4; D gene ambiguous. The V end was cut by 5 bases, the J end by 4 bases, with 5 bases between. CDR1 is DFQATT and CDR2 is SNEGSKA in the germline V gene (reference sequence). The CDR3 covers 11 residues.